This TCR beta chain appears in the sequencing data of a study of T-cell memory formation after mild COVID-19. Study conclusions and caveats: From day 15 to 85, contracting clones were balanced between CD4 and CD8, whereas later expanders leaned toward CD4+.

In TCRdb, the 5' RACE reads were re-called with MiXCR into one record per CDR3 protein. Counted here are tens of thousands of distinct CDR3 sequences, around 6.3% occurring once; the ten biggest clones make up about 0.8%. This clonotype was observed a handful of times. Its antigen is not identified. Trimming stripped 6 bases from V and 5 bases from J, with 11 bases between. The CDR3 sequence is 12 residues long. Germline V gives CDR1 DFQATT, CDR2 SNEGSKA (reference sequence). The sequenced sample consisted of PBMCs or a T cell subset sorted from them (not recorded which). The sequence derives from an adult who had mild COVID-19 (a few samples of this study predate the infection). Cell type and time point are not known. The rearrangement links TRBV20-1 to TRBJ2-4, with D possibly being TRBD1 (6 bases). The CDR3 reads CSAKQGQNIQYF. The CDR3 nucleotides are TGCAGTGCGAAACAGGGACAAAACATTCAGTACTTC.